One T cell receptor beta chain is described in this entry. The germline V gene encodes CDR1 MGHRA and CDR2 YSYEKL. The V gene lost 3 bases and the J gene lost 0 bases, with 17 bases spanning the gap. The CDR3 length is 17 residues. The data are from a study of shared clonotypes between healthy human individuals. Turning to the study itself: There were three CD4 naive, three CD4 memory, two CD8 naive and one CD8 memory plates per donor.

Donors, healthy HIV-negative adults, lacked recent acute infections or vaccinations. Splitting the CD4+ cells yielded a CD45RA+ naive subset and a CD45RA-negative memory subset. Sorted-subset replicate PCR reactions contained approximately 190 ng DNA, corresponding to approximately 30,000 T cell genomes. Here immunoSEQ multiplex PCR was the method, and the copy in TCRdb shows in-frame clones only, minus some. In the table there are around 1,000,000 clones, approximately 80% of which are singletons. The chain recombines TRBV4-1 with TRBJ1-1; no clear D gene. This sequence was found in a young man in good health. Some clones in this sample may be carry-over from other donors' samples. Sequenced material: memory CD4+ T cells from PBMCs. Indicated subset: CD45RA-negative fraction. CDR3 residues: CASSHETLKRMNTEAFF. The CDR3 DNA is TGCGCCAGCAGCCATGAGACCCTAAAAAGGATGAACACTGAAGCTTTCTTT.